The 5 T cell receptor beta chains below come from one sample, sequenced in a study of OX40 agonist ivuxolimab in advanced cancers. Libraries were prepared by immunoSEQ multiplex PCR; TCRdb keeps only in-frame clonotypes and omits some of them. The data show under 45,000 clones, less than 85% seen once. Source: CD4+ or CD8+ T cells sorted from blood, taken in a trial of the OX40 agonist ivuxolimab. These receptors all stem from an adult with an advanced solid tumor such as melanoma, head and neck, liver or kidney cancer.

The gene calls are TRBV7-9 and TRBJ1-1; TRBD1 matches 7 bases. The CDR3 loop spans 13 amino acids. V lost 6 bases, J lost 4 bases, and 5 bases stayed unmatched. Germline V lookup: CDR1 SEHNR, CDR2 FQNEAQ (reference sequence). CDR3 sequence reads: CASRDQGGTEAFF. The CDR3 nucleotides read TGTGCCAGCAGGGATCAGGGGGGCACTGAAGCTTTCTTT.

J is TRBJ2-1 and V is TRBV2; D uncertain. The CDR3 contains 11 residues. CDR1 is SNHLY and CDR2 is FYNNEI in the germline V gene. Trimming took off 6 bases at V and 4 bases at J, with 4 bases between the two ends. Here the CDR3 reads CASSIYNEQFF. Here the CDR3 DNA reads TGTGCCAGCAGCATATACAATGAGCAGTTCTTC.

The V and J genes are TRBV5-8 and TRBJ1-1; weak D call: TRBD1 (5 bases). V was pared by 2 bases and J by 6 bases, with 20 bases between. This CDR3 region has 16 residues. Germline-derived CDR1 and CDR2 are SGHTS and YDEGEE. The CDR3 DNA reads TGTGCCAGCAGCTTAAGACAGAACAAACAAGGGCCTGAAGCTTTCTTT. Protein sequence: CASSLRQNKQGPEAFF.

The CDR3 DNA follows: TGTGCCAGCAGTCCACCTAGCCACTATGGCTACACCTTC. Translated, it gives CASSPPSHYGYTF. The chain joins TRBV28 to TRBJ1-2; D unresolved. Trimming cost V 5 bases and J 3 bases, with 10 bases left between them. The CDR3 runs to 13 residues. Germline-derived CDR1 and CDR2 are MDHEN and SYDVKM.

This chain links TRBV7-2 with TRBJ1-5, with TRBD1 as a possible D gene (6 bases). The CDR3 runs 15 residues. Germline V gene lookup returns CDR1 SGHTA and CDR2 FQGNSA. V was pared by 1 base and J by 7 bases, with 14 bases between. CDR3 sequence reads: CASSLENREGQPQHF. The CDR3 DNA reads TGTGCCAGCAGCTTAGAAAACAGGGAGGGCCAGCCCCAGCATTTT.